Shown below are 5 T cell receptor beta chains from a single sample sequenced in a study of T-cell reconstitution after alpha-beta-depleted transplantation in children. Unique molecular identifiers were incorporated when the TCRbeta library was constructed. MiXCR was run by TCRdb on the PCR reads, yielding one entry per CDR3 protein. The table shows about 500,000 distinct CDR3 sequences, with 30% to 35% occurring only once. The sample here was PBMCs from the stem cell graft donor, taken from the stem cell graft. Receptors originate from a human donor who donated a stem cell graft to a child with aplastic anemia.

About this clonotype: A junction boundary mismatches the germline segment, possibly from a read error. The J gene is TRBJ1-2, the V gene TRBV20-1; tentative D call: TRBD1 (6 bases). The CDR3 sequence is 15 residues long. Germline V gives CDR1 DFQATT, CDR2 SNEGSKA (reference sequence). The CDR3 nucleotides are TGCTGTGCTAGTATGGGAGCAAATAGGGGGTATGGCTACACCTTC. Translating gives CCASMGANRGYGYTF.

CDR3: CASSRPRGNTEAFF. As DNA, the CDR3 is TGTGCCAGCAGCCGACCCAGGGGAAACACTGAAGCTTTCTTT. The chain combines TRBV12-3 or TRBV12-4 with TRBJ1-1; the D gene is possibly TRBD1 (6 bases). This CDR3 has 14 amino acids. V lost 6 bases and J 2 bases, leaving 13 bases between the germline ends.

This clonotype was observed a handful of times. The chain combines TRBV7-2 with TRBJ2-7, with no clear D. Trimming removed 4 bases from V and 0 bases from J, with 10 bases in between. CDR3 length equals 14 residues. CDR1 is SGHTA, CDR2 FQGNSA, per germline. The CDR3 sequence: CASSSDASSYEQYF. In DNA form, the CDR3 reads TGTGCCAGCAGCTCTGACGCGAGCTCCTACGAGCAGTACTTC.

The V call is TRBV19, the J call TRBJ1-1; possible D gene TRBD1, 6 bases. Germline assignment: CDR1 LNHDA and CDR2 SQIVND (reference sequence). The CDR3 length is 14 residues. Trimming stripped 4 bases from V and 8 bases from J, with 17 bases between. The CDR3 sequence is CASSTWTDVREAFF. The CDR3 DNA follows: TGTGCCAGTAGTACCTGGACAGATGTTAGGGAAGCTTTCTTT.

V gene TRBV6-2 or TRBV6-3 combines with J gene TRBJ1-1; no firm D call. V lost 4 bases, J lost 3 bases, and 12 bases lay in between. The CDR3 spans 14 residues. Germline V gene sequence: CDR1 MNHEY, CDR2 SVGEGT. The CDR3 nucleotides are TGTGCCAGCAGTTCTCTGCCCCGGGACACTGAAGCTTTCTTT. Translation: CASSSLPRDTEAFF.